A selection of T cell receptor beta chains follows, all from one sample in a study of OX40 agonist ivuxolimab in advanced cancers. Some clones are missing from TCRdb's copy, which holds only in-frame ones; the method was immunoSEQ multiplex PCR. Counted here are 82,000 or so clones, around nine tenths occurring once; the ten biggest clones make up around 0.65%. This material consisted of CD4+ or CD8+ T cells sorted from blood, taken in a trial of the OX40 agonist ivuxolimab. The receptors shown here come from an adult with an advanced solid tumor such as melanoma, head and neck, liver or kidney cancer. CDR3s leave out the opening cysteine and the closing phenylalanine or tryptophan. Size tells how often a clone was seen (once, few, many) or the class of an expanded clone, and some rows leave it out.

clone size	V gene	CDR3 protein
once	TRBV7-9	ASSLGGLGTYEQY
-	TRBV6-1	ASSGSATQY
-	TRBV9	ASSDQGILNTEAF
-	TRBV6-1	ASKGRERSTEAF
-	TRBV11-2	ASSLAPARETQY
-	TRBV11-2	ASSSARRSYYNEQF
once	TRBV11-2	ASSLGQGRDNEQF
-	TRBV5-4	ASSIRTGEHTEAF
-	TRBV28	ASSRTGAVGETQY
-	TRBV19	ASSNLQGAEGYT
-	TRBV7-6	ASSLGAGTGVREQY
-	TRBV15	ATSRVRGSGGEAF
-	TRBV18	ASSDRAGANVLT
-	TRBV6-4	ASRAPGVQGYT
-	TRBV12-5	ASGLVPGALNTEAF
-	TRBV6-1	ASSETGSPLH
-	TRBV4-1	ASSQEGPRGLRDTQY
-	TRBV14	ASSPASWNTEAF
once	TRBV5-4	ASSGTPGLARDEQF
-	TRBV18	ASSPPGQGGQPQH
-	TRBV6-1	ASSAKGGGTEAF